The 25 T cell receptor beta chains listed next were all sequenced from one sample in a study of T-cell memory formation after mild COVID-19. Using its own MiXCR run on the 5' RACE reads, TCRdb lists one record per CDR3 protein. The repertoire has roughly 410,000 distinct CDR3 sequences, approximately 24% of them found once; the top ten carry 7% to 9.5%. Specimen: PBMCs or a T cell subset sorted from them (not recorded which). Receptors originate from an adult woman who had mild COVID-19 (a few samples of this study predate the infection). Cell type and time point are not known.

V and J are TRBV7-2 and TRBJ1-4, with 10 positions matching TRBD1. The CDR3 spans 15 residues. V dropped 6 bases and J dropped 8; count of bases not matched to a gene: 9. Germline CDR1 SGHTA, CDR2 FQGNSA. In nucleotides, the CDR3 is TGTGCCAGCAGAGTAGGGACAGGGGCTCGGGAAAAACTGTTTTTT. It translates to CASRVGTGAREKLFF.

This clonotype appeared a few times. The chain uses TRBV5-4 and TRBJ2-3; 8 nucleotides agree with TRBD1. There are 15 residues in the CDR3. The V gene's germline CDR1 is SGHNT and CDR2 YYREEE (reference sequence). Trimming at V came to 4 bases and at J to 6 bases, leaving 10 bases not matched to a gene. CDR3 nucleotides: TGTGCCAGCAGCCGGACAGGGACCGCTGGTGATACGCAGTATTTT. Residues: CASSRTGTAGDTQYF.

V is TRBV6-5 and J is TRBJ1-1; no reliable D call. The CDR3 length is 15 residues. Between the trimmed V and J ends, which lost 0 bases and 4 bases, there was a span of 12 bases. Germline V lookup: CDR1 MNHEY, CDR2 SVGAGI. The CDR3 sequence: CASSYSFGSSTEAFF. CDR3 nucleotide sequence: TGTGCCAGCAGTTACTCTTTCGGGTCTAGCACTGAAGCTTTCTTT.

The gene calls are TRBV24-1 and TRBJ2-3, with 8 bases aligning to TRBD1. This CDR3 is built from 17 residues. Germline V gene lookup returns CDR1 KGHDR and CDR2 SFDVKD. V trimming: 0 bases; J trimming: 3 bases; junction bases outside the gene matches: 7. The CDR3 coding sequence is TGTGCCACCAGTGATTTGGCAGGGGGCGCAGGTACAGATACGCAGTATTTT. It specifies CATSDLAGGAGTDTQYF.

V usage is TRBV13 and J usage is TRBJ2-1; 10 nucleotides line up with TRBD1. Germline-derived CDR1 and CDR2 are PRHDT and FYEKMQ (reference sequence). The V gene end was trimmed by 7 bases and the J gene end by 4 bases; junction bases not matched to a gene: 4. This CDR3 comprises 14 residues. CDR3 sequence reads: CASNGQGEYNEQFF. CDR3 DNA sequence: TGTGCCAGCAACGGACAGGGGGAGTACAATGAGCAGTTCTTC. Full variable domain (remainder filled in from reference TRBV13 and TRBJ2-1): AAGVIQSPRHLIKEKRETATLKCYPIPRHDTVYWYQQGPGQDPQFLISFYEKMQSDKGSIPDRFSAQQFSDYHSELNMSSLELGDSALYFCASNGQGEYNEQFFGPGTRLTVL.

A few counts support this clonotype. This sequence joins TRBV18 and TRBJ2-7; 7 bases match TRBD2. V shed 5 bases and J 7 bases; nucleotides not matched to a gene: 11. From germline, CDR1 is KGHSH and CDR2 LQKENI. This CDR3 is built from 14 residues. The DNA of the CDR3 is TGTGCCAGCTCATCCGGGACTACGATCGAGGAGCAGTACTTC. This encodes CASSSGTTIEEQYF.

The gene calls are TRBV15 and TRBJ2-7; D is ambiguous. This CDR3 contains 14 residues. Trimming took off 0 bases at V and 1 base at J, with 7 bases between the two ends. CDR1 is LNHNV, CDR2 YYDKDF, per germline (reference sequence). CDR3 sequence reads: CATSRDQASYEQYF. The CDR3 DNA follows: TGTGCCACCAGCAGAGACCAAGCTTCCTACGAGCAGTACTTC.

The CDR3 here is CASKRQDTQYF. The CDR3 nucleotides are TGTGCCAGCAAGCGTCAGGATACGCAGTATTTT. The chain recombines TRBV27 with TRBJ2-3; D not certain. The CDR3 has 11 residues. Germline V CDR1 and CDR2: MNHEY, SMNVEV (reference sequence). Deletions cut 7 bases from V and 6 bases from J, with 8 bases between.

The chain is built from TRBV7-2 and TRBJ2-7; 7 bases are shared with TRBD1. The CDR3 has 16 residues. Germline V gives CDR1 SGHTA, CDR2 FQGNSA. Unmatched junction bases numbered 10, after V lost 0 bases and J lost 5 bases. Here the CDR3 DNA reads TGTGCCAGCAGCTTAGCTATCGAGACAGGGTATAACGAGCAGTACTTC. This encodes CASSLAIETGYNEQYF.

The chain uses TRBV2 and TRBJ1-2; TRBD1 agrees at 10 bases. The CDR3 consists of 14 residues. Germline V gene data show CDR1 as SNHLY and CDR2 as FYNNEI. V shed 6 bases and J 6 bases; nucleotides not matched to a gene: 7. The CDR3 is CASSGTGVYHGYTF. The CDR3 DNA is TGTGCCAGCAGCGGGACAGGGGTATATCATGGCTACACCTTC.

The chain joins TRBV7-2 to TRBJ1-1; D is unresolved. The germline V gene has CDR1 SGHTA and CDR2 FQGNSA. Trimming shortened V by 6 bases and J by 5 bases, and 16 bases separated the two germline ends. There are 14 residues in the CDR3. Written as DNA, the CDR3 is TGTGCCAGCAGTTCTTACTCGGGAAGGACTGAAGCTTTCTTT. Its translation: CASSSYSGRTEAFF.

The V call is TRBV29-1, the J call TRBJ1-1; 8 positions match TRBD1. The V and J ends lost 6 bases and 7 bases, in that order; junction bases with no gene match: 10. This CDR3 region has 13 residues. CDR1 is SQVTM, CDR2 ANQGSEA, per germline. The CDR3 region is CSVLGQGGNEAFF. The CDR3 DNA follows: TGCAGCGTCCTCGGACAGGGTGGGAATGAAGCTTTCTTT. Full variable domain (remainder filled in from reference TRBV29-1 and TRBJ1-1): SAVISQKPSRDICQRGTSLTIQCQVDSQVTMMFWYRQQPGQSLTLIATANQGSEATYESGFVIDKFPISRPNLTFSTLTVSNMSPEDSSIYLCSVLGQGGNEAFFGQGTRLTVV.

DNA of the CDR3: TGTGCCAGCAGCTCGGCCCGAATACGGGATACGCAGTATTTT. Translation: CASSSARIRDTQYF. The chain couples TRBV7-9 to TRBJ2-3; D is undetermined. The CDR3 extends over 14 amino acids. Trimming stripped 4 bases from V and 6 bases from J, with 14 bases between. The germline CDR1 and CDR2 sequences are SEHNR and FQNEAQ (reference sequence).

This clonotype was counted a few times. The CDR3 protein is CASSRTSGRYEQYF. DNA for the CDR3: TGCGCCAGCAGCCGGACTAGCGGCCGCTACGAGCAGTACTTC. The chain joins TRBV4-3 to TRBJ2-7; 10 bases are a match to TRBD2. The CDR3 runs to 14 residues. In germline, CDR1 is LGHNA, CDR2 YSLEER. J lost 3 bases, V lost 4 bases, and 3 bases had no gene match.

The V gene is TRBV12-3 or TRBV12-4, the J gene TRBJ1-2; D might be TRBD1 (5 bases). Trimming left V 5 bases short and J 8 bases short, with 12 bases between. This CDR3 has 12 residues. CDR3 protein: CASSPGTWGYTF. The CDR3, as DNA: TGTGCCAGCAGTCCCGGGACTTGGGGCTACACCTTC.

This sequence joins TRBV4-3 and TRBJ1-4; unclear D gene. Per germline, CDR1 LGHNA and CDR2 YSLEER. The CDR3 runs 16 residues. With 0 bases removed from V and 4 bases from J, the gap between germline ends came to 12 bases. The CDR3 sequence is CASSQDVGSYNEKLFF. The CDR3 DNA follows: TGCGCCAGCAGCCAAGATGTCGGCAGTTATAATGAAAAACTGTTTTTT.

The gene calls are TRBV12-3 or TRBV12-4 and TRBJ2-2; 11 nucleotides match TRBD2. The J segment lost 4 bases and the V segment lost 10 bases, leaving 20 bases of the junction unmatched. The CDR3 sequence is 19 residues long. CDR3 coding DNA: TGTGCCACTACCCGGTCGGGCCTAGCGGGGGGCGCCGGCACCGGGGAGCTGTTTTTT. This encodes CATTRSGLAGGAGTGELFF.

V gene TRBV7-9 combines with J gene TRBJ2-7; 9 nucleotides line up with TRBD1. Per germline, CDR1 SEHNR and CDR2 FQNEAQ (reference sequence). V was pared by 7 bases and J by 5 bases, with 6 bases of the junction left unmatched. CDR3 length: 13 residues. The CDR3 region has the DNA TGTGCCAGCAAACCGGGACAGGGCCACGAGCAGTACTTC. Its protein is CASKPGQGHEQYF.

This chain joins TRBV6-5 and TRBJ2-7; TRBD2 is a possible D gene (6 bases). CDR3 length: 14 amino acids. The germline V gene encodes CDR1 MNHEY and CDR2 SVGAGI. The V and J ends lost 0 bases and 3 bases respectively, with 9 bases between them. CDR3 region: CASSYSRRDYEQYF. CDR3 in DNA: TGTGCCAGCAGTTACTCGCGGAGGGACTACGAGCAGTACTTC.

The chain combines TRBV27 with TRBJ1-2, with D possibly TRBD1 on 5 matching bases. The germline V and J ends were trimmed by 2 bases and 8 bases, with 12 bases remaining between them. The CDR3 contains 13 residues. CDR1 is MNHEY, CDR2 SMNVEV, per germline (reference sequence). The CDR3 loop reads CASSLRGDWGYTF. CDR3 nucleotide sequence: TGTGCCAGCAGTTTAAGAGGGGACTGGGGCTACACCTTC.

This clonotype was picked up a small number of times. The rearrangement links TRBV23-1 to TRBJ2-3, with D perhaps matching TRBD1 or TRBD2 (6 bases each). TRBV23-1 falls under the ORF class, with uncertain function. V lost 4 bases, J lost 3 bases, and 20 bases lay in between. There are 17 residues in the CDR3. The CDR3 reads CASSPRGRRGETDTQYF. DNA for the CDR3: TGCGCCAGCAGTCCCAGGGGACGGCGGGGTGAGACAGATACGCAGTATTTT.

V and J are TRBV25-1 and TRBJ2-3; D may be TRBD1 or TRBD2 (5 bases each). The CDR3 sequence is 17 residues long. Trimming removed 1 base at V and 3 bases at J, with 17 bases between. Germline V gives CDR1 MGHDK, CDR2 SYGVNS. CDR3 sequence: CASSELGAGSGTDTQYF. The CDR3 DNA sequence: TGTGCCAGCAGTGAATTAGGTGCAGGGTCGGGGACAGATACGCAGTATTTT.

This chain links TRBV24-1 with TRBJ2-3, with a weak D call TRBD1 (6 bases). CDR1 and CDR2 from the germline V gene are KGHDR and SFDVKD. V lost 3 bases and J 4 bases, leaving 10 bases between the germline ends. This CDR3 comprises 14 residues. CDR3 sequence: CATSDHQGSDTQYF. CDR3 sequence (DNA): TGTGCCACCAGTGATCATCAGGGGTCAGATACGCAGTATTTT.

This clonotype occurred many times. The chain combines TRBV7-2 with TRBJ2-1; TRBD2 matches 7 bases. V lost 5 bases and J lost 8; bases outside the gene matches: 12. The CDR3 runs 15 residues. Germline CDR1 SGHTA, CDR2 FQGNSA. The CDR3 DNA reads as TGTGCCAGCAGCCCCTGGACTAGAATCATGGATGAGCAGTTCTTC. The encoded protein is CASSPWTRIMDEQFF.

This clonotype has a handful of counts. The chain has TRBV4-3 and TRBJ2-3, with D possibly being TRBD2 (5 bases). This CDR3 contains 16 residues. The germline V gene encodes CDR1 LGHNA and CDR2 YSLEER. Trimming removed 0 bases from V and 2 bases from J, with 12 bases in between. The CDR3 loop is CASSQDPRGHTDTQYF. For the CDR3, the DNA is TGCGCCAGCAGCCAAGATCCTCGCGGGCACACAGATACGCAGTATTTT.